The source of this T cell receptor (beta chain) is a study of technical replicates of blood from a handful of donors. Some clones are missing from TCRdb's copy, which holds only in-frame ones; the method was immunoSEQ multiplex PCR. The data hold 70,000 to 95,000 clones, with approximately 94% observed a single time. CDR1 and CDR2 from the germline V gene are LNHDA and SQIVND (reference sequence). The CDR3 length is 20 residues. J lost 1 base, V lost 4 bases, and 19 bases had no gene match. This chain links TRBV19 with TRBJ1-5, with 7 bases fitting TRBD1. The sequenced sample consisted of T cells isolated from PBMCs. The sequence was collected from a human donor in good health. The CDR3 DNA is TGTGCCAGTAGTAGGGGCAGGACAGGAAAGGGTTTAAGAAGCAATCAGCCCCAGCATTTT. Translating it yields CASSRGRTGKGLRSNQPQHF.